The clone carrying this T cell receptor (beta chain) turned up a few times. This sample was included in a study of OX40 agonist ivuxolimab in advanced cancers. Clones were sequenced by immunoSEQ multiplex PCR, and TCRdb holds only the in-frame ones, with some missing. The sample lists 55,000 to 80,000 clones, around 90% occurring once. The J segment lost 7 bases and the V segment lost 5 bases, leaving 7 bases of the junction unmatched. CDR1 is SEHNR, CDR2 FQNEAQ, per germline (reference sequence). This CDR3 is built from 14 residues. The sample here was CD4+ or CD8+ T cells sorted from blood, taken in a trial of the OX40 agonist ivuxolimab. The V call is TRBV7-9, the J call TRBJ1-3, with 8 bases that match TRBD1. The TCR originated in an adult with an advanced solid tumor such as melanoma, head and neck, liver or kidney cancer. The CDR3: CASSPGGTGNTIYF. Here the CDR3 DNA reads TGTGCCAGCAGCCCAGGGGGCACAGGGAACACCATATATTTT. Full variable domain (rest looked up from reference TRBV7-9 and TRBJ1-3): DTGVSQNPRHKITKRGQNVTFRCDPISEHNRLYWYRQTLGQGPEFLTYFQNEAQLEKSRLLSDRFSAERPKGSFSTLEIQRTEQGDSAMYLCASSPGGTGNTIYFGEGSWLTVV.